The rows below give T cell receptor beta chains drawn from one sample of a study of long-term antiretroviral therapy in people with HIV. Generated by immunoSEQ multiplex PCR, the TCRdb table keeps only in-frame clones and is missing some. The data hold approximately 31,000 clones, with 87% observed a single time. The sequencing here drew on unsorted PBMCs, taken 1.1 years after starting antiretroviral therapy. All receptors come from a man younger than 35 with HIV. Both conserved end residues are part of each CDR3. The order of the fields is V gene, J gene, D gene, clone size, CDR3 DNA, CDR3 protein. The D gene is left open where the match is weak. Clone size is given for some rows only: seen once, a few or many times, or a class if the clone is expanded.

v_call: TRBV30; j_call: TRBJ1-2; d_call: .; clone_size: .; cdr3_nt: TGTGCCTGGAGTGTGGTTTATGGCTACACCTTC; cdr3_aa: CAWSVVYGYTF
v_call: TRBV4-3; j_call: TRBJ2-7; d_call: .; clone_size: few; cdr3_nt: TGCGCCAGCAGCCCCACGGCGGTTCGGGGGCCCTACGAGCAGTACTTC; cdr3_aa: CASSPTAVRGPYEQYF
v_call: TRBV5-5; j_call: TRBJ1-2; d_call: TRBD1; clone_size: .; cdr3_nt: TGTGCCAGCAGCTTGGAAGGGGGGACAGGATACGGCTACACCTTC; cdr3_aa: CASSLEGGTGYGYTF
v_call: TRBV27; j_call: TRBJ2-1; d_call: TRBD2; clone_size: .; cdr3_nt: TGTGCCAGCACTCGGACTAGCGGCTACAATGAGCAGTTCTTC; cdr3_aa: CASTRTSGYNEQFF
v_call: TRBV7-9; j_call: TRBJ2-3; d_call: .; clone_size: .; cdr3_nt: TGTGCCAGCAGGCCCCACTCAGATACGCAGTATTTT; cdr3_aa: CASRPHSDTQYF
v_call: TRBV28; j_call: TRBJ2-7; d_call: .; clone_size: .; cdr3_nt: TGTGCCAGCAGCTCAATAGCCTACGAGCAGTACTTC; cdr3_aa: CASSSIAYEQYF
v_call: TRBV19; j_call: TRBJ2-3; d_call: TRBD1; clone_size: .; cdr3_nt: TGTGCCAGTAGTGGGACAGGTCGAAGCACAGATACGCAGTATTTT; cdr3_aa: CASSGTGRSTDTQYF
v_call: TRBV27; j_call: TRBJ2-7; d_call: .; clone_size: .; cdr3_nt: TGTGCCACCACACACCGATCGACAGGTCGCTACGAGCAGTACTTC; cdr3_aa: CATTHRSTGRYEQYF
v_call: TRBV6-5; j_call: TRBJ1-2; d_call: .; clone_size: .; cdr3_nt: TGTGCCAGCAGTCAGACGAGTAGGCAGGTTTATGGCTACACCTTC; cdr3_aa: CASSQTSRQVYGYTF
v_call: TRBV6-1; j_call: TRBJ1-3; d_call: .; clone_size: .; cdr3_nt: TGTGCCAGCAGTGACGGGGTGAGCTCTGGAAACACCATATATTTT; cdr3_aa: CASSDGVSSGNTIYF
v_call: TRBV10-3; j_call: TRBJ1-2; d_call: .; clone_size: .; cdr3_nt: TGTGCCATCTCAAGGGGAGACCTTTATGGCTACACCTTC; cdr3_aa: CAISRGDLYGYTF